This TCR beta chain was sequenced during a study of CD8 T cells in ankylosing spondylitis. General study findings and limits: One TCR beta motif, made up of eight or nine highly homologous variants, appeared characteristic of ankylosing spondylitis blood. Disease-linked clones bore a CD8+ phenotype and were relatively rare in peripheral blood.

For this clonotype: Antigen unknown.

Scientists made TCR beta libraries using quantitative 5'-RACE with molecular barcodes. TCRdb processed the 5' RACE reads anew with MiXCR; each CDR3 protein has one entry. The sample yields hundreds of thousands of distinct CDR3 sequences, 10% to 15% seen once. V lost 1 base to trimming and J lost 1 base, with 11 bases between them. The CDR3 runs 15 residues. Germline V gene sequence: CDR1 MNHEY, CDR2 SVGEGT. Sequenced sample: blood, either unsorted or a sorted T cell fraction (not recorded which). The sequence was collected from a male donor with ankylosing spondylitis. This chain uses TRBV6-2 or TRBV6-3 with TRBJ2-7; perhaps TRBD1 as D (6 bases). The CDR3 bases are TGTGCCAGCAGTTACTGGGGGCGAGGTTCCTACGAGCAGTACTTC. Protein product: CASSYWGRGSYEQYF.